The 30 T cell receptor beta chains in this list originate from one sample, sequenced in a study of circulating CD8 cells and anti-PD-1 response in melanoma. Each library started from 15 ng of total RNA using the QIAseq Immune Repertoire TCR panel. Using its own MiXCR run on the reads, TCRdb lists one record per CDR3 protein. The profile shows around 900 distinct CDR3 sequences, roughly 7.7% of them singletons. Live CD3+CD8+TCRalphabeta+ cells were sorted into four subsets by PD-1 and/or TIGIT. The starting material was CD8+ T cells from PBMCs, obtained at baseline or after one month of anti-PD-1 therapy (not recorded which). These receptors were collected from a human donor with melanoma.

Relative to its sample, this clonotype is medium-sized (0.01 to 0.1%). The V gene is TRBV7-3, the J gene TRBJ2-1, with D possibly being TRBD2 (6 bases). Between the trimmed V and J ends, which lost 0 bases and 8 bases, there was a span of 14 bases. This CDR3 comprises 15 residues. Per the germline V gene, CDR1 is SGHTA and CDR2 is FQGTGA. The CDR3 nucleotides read TGTGCCAGCAGCTTAACCCTAGCGTCATACGATGAGCAGTTCTTC. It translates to CASSLTLASYDEQFF.

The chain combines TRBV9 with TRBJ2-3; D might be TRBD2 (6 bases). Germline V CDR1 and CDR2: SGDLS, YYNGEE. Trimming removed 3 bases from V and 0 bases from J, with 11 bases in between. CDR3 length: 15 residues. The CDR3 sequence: CASSAYGGSTDTQYF. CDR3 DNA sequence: TGTGCCAGCAGCGCGTATGGGGGGAGCACAGATACGCAGTATTTT.

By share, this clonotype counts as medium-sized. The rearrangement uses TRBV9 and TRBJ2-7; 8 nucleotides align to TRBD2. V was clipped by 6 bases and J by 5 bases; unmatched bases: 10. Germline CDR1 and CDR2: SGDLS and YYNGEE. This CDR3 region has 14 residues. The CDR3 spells CASNSGGVPNEQYF. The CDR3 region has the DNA TGTGCCAGCAACTCCGGGGGGGTTCCCAACGAGCAGTACTTC.

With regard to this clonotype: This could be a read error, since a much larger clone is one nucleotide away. The CDR3 sequence: CATGSELAGTGGSGNTIYF. The CDR3 region has the DNA TGTGCCACCGGCAGTGAACTGGCCGGGACAGGGGGCTCTGGAAACACCATATATTTT. The rearrangement links TRBV15 to TRBJ1-3, with 11 bases identical to TRBD1. Germline V gives CDR1 LNHNV, CDR2 YYDKDF (reference sequence). CDR3 size: 19 residues.

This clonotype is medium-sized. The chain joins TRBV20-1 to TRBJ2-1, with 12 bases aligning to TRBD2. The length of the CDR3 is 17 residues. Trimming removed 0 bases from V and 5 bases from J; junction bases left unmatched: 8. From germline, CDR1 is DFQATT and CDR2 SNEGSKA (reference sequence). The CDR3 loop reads CSARDPTSGGINNEQFF. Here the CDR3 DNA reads TGCAGTGCTAGAGATCCGACTAGCGGGGGCATTAACAATGAGCAGTTCTTC.

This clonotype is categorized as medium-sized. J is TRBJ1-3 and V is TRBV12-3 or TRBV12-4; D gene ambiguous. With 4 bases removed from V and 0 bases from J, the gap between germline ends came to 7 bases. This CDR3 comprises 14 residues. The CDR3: CASSSASSGNTIYF. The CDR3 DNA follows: TGTGCCAGCAGTTCCGCGAGCTCTGGAAACACCATATATTTT.

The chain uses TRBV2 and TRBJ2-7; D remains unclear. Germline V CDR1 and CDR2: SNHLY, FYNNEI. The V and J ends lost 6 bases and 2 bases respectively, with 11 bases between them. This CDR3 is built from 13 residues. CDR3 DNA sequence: TGTGCCAGCAGCTACCCGCTTGCCTACGAGCAGTACTTC. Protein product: CASSYPLAYEQYF.

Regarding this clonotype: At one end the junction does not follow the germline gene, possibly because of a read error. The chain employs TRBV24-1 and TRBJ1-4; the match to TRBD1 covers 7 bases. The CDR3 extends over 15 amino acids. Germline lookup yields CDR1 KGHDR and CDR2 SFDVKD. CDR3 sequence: CATSDARDRNEELFF. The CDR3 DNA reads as TGTGCCACCAGTGATGCCCGGGACAGAAATGAAGAACTGTTTTTT.

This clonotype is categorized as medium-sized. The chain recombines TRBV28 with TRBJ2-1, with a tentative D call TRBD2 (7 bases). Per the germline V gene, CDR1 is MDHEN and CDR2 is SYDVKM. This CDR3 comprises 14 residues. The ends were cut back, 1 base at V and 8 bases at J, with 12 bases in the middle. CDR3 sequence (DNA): TGTGCCAGCAGTTTATTCGGAGGGGGGGATGAGCAGTTCTTC. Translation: CASSLFGGGDEQFF.

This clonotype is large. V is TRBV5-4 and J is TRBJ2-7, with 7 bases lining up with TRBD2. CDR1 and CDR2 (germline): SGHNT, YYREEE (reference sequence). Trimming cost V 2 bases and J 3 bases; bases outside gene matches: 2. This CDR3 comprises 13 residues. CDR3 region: CASSLSGGYEQYF. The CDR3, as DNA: TGTGCCAGCAGCTTATCGGGAGGCTACGAGCAGTACTTC.

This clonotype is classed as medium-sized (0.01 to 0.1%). The CDR3 nucleotides read TGTGCCAGTAGTATCGATCCTCGGAGGGTAAACTCCTACGAGCAGTACTTC. It specifies CASSIDPRRVNSYEQYF. The rearrangement uses TRBV19 and TRBJ2-7; tentatively, D is TRBD2 (6 bases). CDR1 and CDR2 from the germline V gene are LNHDA and SQIVND (reference sequence). The CDR3 covers 17 residues. With 3 bases removed from V and 0 bases from J, the gap between germline ends came to 18 bases.

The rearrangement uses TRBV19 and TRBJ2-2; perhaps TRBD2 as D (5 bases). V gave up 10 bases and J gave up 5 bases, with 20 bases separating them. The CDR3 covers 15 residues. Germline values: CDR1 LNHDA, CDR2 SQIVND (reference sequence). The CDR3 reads CATAPLAAVTGELFF. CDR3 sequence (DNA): TGTGCCACTGCTCCCCTCGCAGCGGTAACCGGGGAGCTGTTTTTT.

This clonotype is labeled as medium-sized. CDR3 DNA sequence: TGTGCCAGCAGCGTACAGGGGAACTCCTACAATGAGCAGTTCTTC. It is translated as CASSVQGNSYNEQFF. V usage is TRBV5-5 and J usage is TRBJ2-1, with 7 bases lining up with TRBD1. With V trimmed by 4 bases and J by 0 bases, 4 bases remained unmatched. From germline, CDR1 is SGHKS and CDR2 YYEKEE (reference sequence). This CDR3 comprises 15 residues.

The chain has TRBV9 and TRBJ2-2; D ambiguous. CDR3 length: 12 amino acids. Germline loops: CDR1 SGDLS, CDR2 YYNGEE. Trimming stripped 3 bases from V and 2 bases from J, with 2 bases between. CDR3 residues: CASSANTGELFF. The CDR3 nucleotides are TGTGCCAGCAGCGCCAACACCGGGGAGCTGTTTTTT.

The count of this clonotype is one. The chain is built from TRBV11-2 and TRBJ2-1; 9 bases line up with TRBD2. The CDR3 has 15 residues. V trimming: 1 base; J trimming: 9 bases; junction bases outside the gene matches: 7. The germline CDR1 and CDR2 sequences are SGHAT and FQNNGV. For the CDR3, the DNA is TGTGCCAGCAGCTTAGGGACTAGCGTCTATCCTGAGCAGTTCTTC. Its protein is CASSLGTSVYPEQFF.

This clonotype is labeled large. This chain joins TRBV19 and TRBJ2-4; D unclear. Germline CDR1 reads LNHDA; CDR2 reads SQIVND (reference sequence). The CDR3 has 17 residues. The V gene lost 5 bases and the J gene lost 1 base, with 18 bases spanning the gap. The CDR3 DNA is TGTGCCAGTAGTCCAAGCCCATTTATGCTGGCCAAAAACATTCAGTACTTC. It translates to CASSPSPFMLAKNIQYF. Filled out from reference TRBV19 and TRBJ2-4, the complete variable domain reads DGGITQSPKYLFRKEGQNVTLSCEQNLNHDAMYWYRQDPGQGLRLIYYSQIVNDFQKGDIAEGYSVSREKKESFPLTVTSAQKNPTAFYLCASSPSPFMLAKNIQYFGAGTRLSVL.

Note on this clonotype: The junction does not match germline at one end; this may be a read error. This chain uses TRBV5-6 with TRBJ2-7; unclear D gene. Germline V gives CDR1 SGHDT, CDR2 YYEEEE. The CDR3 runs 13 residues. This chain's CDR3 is CASSAGPTYGQYF. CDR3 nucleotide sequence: TGTGCCAGCAGTGCCGGGCCGACCTACGGGCAGTACTTC.

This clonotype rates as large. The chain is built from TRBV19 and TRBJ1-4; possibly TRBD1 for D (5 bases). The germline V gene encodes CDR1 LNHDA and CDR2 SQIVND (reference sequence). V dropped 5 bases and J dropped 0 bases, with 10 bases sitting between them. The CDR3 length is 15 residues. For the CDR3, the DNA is TGTGCCAGTAGTCCTGGGACTTCAACTAATGAAAAACTGTTTTTT. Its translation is CASSPGTSTNEKLFF.

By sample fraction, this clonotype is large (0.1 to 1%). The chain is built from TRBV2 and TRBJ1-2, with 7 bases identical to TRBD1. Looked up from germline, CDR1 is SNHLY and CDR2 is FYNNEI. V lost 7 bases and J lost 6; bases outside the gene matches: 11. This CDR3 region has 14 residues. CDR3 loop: CASTPSDRVNGYTF. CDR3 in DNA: TGTGCCAGCACCCCATCTGACAGGGTTAATGGCTACACCTTC.

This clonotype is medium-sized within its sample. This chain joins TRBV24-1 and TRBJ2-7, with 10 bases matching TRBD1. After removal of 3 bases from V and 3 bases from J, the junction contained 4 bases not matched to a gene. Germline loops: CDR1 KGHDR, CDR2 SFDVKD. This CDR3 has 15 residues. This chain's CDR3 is CATSDPGTGDYEQYF. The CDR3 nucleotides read TGTGCCACCAGTGATCCCGGGACAGGGGACTACGAGCAGTACTTC.

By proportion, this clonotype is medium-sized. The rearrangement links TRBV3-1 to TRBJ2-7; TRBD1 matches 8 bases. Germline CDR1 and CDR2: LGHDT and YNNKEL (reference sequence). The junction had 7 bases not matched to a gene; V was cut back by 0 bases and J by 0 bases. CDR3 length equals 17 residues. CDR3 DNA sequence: TGTGCCAGCAGCCAAGAGAAAAGGGACAGGTACTCCTACGAGCAGTACTTC. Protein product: CASSQEKRDRYSYEQYF.

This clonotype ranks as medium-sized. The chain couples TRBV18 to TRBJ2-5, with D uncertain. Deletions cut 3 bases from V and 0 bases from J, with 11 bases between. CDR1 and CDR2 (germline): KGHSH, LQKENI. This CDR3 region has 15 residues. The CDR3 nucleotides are TGTGCCAGCTCACCGCTAGGAGTAGACCAAGAGACCCAGTACTTC. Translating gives CASSPLGVDQETQYF.

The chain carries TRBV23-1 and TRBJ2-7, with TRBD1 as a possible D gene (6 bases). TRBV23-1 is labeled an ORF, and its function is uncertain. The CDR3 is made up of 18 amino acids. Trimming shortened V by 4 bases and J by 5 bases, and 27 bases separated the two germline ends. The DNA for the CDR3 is TGCGCCAGCAGTCGGATCCAGGGGTACGCAGGGGTTGCGAACGAGCAGTACTTC. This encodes CASSRIQGYAGVANEQYF.

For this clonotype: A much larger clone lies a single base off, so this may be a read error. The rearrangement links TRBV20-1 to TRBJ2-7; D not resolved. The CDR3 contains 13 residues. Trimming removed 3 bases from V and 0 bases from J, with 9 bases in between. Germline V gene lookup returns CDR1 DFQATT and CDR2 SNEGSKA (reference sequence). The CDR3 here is CSASGTSSYEQYF. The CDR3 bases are TGCAGTGCTAGCGGTACCAGCTCCTACGAGCAGTACTTC.

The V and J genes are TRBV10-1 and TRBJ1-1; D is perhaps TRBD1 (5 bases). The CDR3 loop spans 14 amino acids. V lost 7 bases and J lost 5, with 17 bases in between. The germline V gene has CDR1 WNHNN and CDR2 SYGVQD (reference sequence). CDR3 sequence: CASTPRGVPTEAFF. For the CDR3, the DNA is TGCGCCAGCACCCCACGGGGGGTACCGACTGAAGCTTTCTTT.

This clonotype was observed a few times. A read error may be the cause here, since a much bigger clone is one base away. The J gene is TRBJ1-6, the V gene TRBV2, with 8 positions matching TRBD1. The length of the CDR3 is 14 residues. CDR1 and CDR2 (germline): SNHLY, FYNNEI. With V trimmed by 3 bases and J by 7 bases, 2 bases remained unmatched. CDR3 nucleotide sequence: TGTGCCAGCAGTGAGGCAGGGGGCAATTCACCCCTCCACTTT. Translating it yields CASSEAGGNSPLHF.

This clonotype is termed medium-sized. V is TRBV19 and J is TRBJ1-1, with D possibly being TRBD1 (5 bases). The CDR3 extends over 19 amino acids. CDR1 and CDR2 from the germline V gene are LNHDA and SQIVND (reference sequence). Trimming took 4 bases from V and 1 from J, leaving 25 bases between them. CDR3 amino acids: CASSKIEGTEGRRNTEAFF. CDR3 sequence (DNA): TGTGCCAGTAGTAAGATTGAGGGGACCGAGGGTCGGAGGAACACTGAAGCTTTCTTT.

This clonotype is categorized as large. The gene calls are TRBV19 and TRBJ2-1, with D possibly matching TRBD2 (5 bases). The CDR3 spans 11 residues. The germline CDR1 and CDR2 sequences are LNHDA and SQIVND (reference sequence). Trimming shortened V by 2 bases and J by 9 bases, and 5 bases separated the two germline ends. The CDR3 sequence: CASSISGEQFF. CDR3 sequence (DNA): TGTGCCAGTAGTATAAGCGGTGAGCAGTTCTTC.

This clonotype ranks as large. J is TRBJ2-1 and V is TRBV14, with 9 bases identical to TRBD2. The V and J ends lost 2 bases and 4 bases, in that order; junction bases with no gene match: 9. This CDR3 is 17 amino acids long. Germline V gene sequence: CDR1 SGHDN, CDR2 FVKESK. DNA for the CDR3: TGTGCCAGCAGCCAACTGTTTCTAGCGGGGCCGTACAATGAGCAGTTCTTC. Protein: CASSQLFLAGPYNEQFF.

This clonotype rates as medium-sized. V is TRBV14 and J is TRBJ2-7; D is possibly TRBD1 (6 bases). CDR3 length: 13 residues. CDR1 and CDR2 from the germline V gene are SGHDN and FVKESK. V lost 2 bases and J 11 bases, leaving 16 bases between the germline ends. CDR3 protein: CASSQSPGGLEYF. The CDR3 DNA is TGTGCCAGCAGCCAATCTCCTGGGGGCCTGGAGTACTTC.